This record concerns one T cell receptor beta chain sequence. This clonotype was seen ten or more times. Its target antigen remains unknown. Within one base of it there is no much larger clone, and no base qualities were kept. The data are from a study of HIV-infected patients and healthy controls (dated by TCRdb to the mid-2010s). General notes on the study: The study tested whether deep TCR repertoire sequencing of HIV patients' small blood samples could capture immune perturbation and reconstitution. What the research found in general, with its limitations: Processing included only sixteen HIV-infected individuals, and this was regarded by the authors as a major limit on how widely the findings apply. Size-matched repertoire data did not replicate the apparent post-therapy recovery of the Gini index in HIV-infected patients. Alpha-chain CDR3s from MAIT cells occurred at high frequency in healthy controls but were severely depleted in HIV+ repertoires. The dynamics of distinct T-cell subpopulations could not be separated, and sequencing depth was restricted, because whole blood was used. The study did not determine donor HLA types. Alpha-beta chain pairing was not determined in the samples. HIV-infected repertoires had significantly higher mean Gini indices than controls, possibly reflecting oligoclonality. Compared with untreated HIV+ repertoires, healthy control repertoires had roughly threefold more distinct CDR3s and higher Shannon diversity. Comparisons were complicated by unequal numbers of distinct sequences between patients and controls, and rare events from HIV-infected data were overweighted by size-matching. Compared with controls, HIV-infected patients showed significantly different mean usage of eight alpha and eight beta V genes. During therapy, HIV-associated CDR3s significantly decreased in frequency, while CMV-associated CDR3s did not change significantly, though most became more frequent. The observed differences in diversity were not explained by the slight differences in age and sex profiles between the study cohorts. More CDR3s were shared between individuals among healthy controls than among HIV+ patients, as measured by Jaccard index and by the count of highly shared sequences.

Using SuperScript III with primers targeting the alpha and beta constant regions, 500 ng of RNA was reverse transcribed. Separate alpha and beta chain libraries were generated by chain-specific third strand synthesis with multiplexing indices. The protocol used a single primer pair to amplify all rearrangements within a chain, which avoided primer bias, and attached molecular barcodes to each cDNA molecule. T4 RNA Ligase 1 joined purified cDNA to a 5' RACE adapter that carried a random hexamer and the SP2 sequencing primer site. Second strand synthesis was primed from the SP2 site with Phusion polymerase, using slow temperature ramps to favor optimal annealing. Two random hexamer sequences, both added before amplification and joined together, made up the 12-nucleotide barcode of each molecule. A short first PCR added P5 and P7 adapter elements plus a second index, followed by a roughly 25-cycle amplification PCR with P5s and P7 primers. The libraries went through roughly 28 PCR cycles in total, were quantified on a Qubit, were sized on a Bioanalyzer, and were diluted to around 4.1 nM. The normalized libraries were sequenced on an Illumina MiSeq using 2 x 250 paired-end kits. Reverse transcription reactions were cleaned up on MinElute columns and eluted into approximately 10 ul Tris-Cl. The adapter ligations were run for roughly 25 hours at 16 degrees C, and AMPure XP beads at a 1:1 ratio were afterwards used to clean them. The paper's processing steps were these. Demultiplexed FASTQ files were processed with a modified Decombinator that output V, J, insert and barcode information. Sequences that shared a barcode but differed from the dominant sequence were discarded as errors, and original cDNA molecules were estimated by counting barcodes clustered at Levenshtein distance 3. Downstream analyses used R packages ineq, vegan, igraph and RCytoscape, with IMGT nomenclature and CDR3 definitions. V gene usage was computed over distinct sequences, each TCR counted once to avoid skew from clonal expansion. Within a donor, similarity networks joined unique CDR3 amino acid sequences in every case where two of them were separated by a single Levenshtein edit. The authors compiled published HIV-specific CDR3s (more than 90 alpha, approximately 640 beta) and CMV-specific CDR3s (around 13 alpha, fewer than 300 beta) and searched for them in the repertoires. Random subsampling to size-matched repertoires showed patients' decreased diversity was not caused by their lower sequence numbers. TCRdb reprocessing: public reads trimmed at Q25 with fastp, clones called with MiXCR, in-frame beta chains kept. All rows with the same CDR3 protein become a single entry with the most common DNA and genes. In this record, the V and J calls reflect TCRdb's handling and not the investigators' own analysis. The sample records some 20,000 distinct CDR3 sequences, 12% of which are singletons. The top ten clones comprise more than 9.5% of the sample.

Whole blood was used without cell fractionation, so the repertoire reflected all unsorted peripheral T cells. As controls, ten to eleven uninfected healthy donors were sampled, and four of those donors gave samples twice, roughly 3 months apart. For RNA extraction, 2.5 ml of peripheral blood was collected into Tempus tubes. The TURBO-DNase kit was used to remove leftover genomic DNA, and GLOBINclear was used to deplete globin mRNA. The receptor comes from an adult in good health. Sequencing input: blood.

The sequence in DNA is TGCAGTGCTAGAGAGGGGCGAAGCACAGATACGCAGTATTTT. Its amino acids are CSAREGRSTDTQYF. The chain is encoded by TRBV20-1 joined to TRBJ2-3; TRBD1 might be the D gene, on 5 matching bases. As encoded in the germline V gene (reference sequence), CDR1 is DFQATT while CDR2 is SNEGSKA. V lost 0 bases and J lost 0 bases; the stretch between them is 7 bases long. Spanning cysteine to phenylalanine, the CDR3 consists of 14 amino acids. Only the CDR3 region is kept as DNA, spanning 42 bases read in frame from base 1.